This entry concerns a single T cell receptor (beta chain). Germline CDR1 reads ENHRY; CDR2 reads SYGVKD. V was cut by 0 bases and J by 7 bases, with 3 bases left in between. The CDR3 consists of 12 residues. The method was immunoSEQ multiplex PCR; TCRdb's version includes in-frame clones alone and lacks a portion of them. The data show more than 300,000 clones, roughly 89% seen once. Seattle patients were enrolled during active infection and followed longitudinally. The sample is drawn from a study of blood T cell repertoires in COVID-19. The sequenced sample was peripheral blood. The chain joins TRBV10-3 to TRBJ2-2; D is undetermined. This TCR was recovered from a young woman with COVID-19, enrolled during active disease. The CDR3 sequence is CAISESGGELFF. DNA of the CDR3: TGTGCCATCAGTGAGTCCGGCGGGGAGCTGTTTTTT.